One and the same sample provided the 22 T cell receptor beta chains below, sequenced in a study of blood T cells in healthy people across ages. PCR was performed a second time for roughly 7 to 12 cycles using a sample-barcoded 5' primer and a J-beta primer mix. In TCRdb, the 5' RACE reads were re-called with MiXCR into one record per CDR3 protein. The data show over a million distinct CDR3 sequences, with around 59% seen just once and over 5.5% held by the top ten. The sequencing sample was made of blood. These TCRs come from a man aged 18 to 29 in good health.

The V gene is TRBV10-3, the J gene TRBJ2-2; TRBD2 agrees at 7 bases. Germline CDR1 reads ENHRY; CDR2 reads SYGVKD. J gave up 3 bases and V 4 bases, and 5 bases lay outside the gene matches. CDR3 length: 15 residues. The DNA of the CDR3 is TGTGCCATCAGTGTGGGAGGGTCGGACACCGGGGAGCTGTTTTTT. Its protein product is CAISVGGSDTGELFF.

The genes are TRBV6-5 and TRBJ2-7, with D possibly TRBD1 on 5 matching bases. The better agreement between TRBJ2-5 and the DNA end casts doubt on the J call. The CDR3 length is 13 residues. Per the germline V gene, CDR1 is MNHEY and CDR2 is SVGAGI. In DNA, the CDR3 is TGTGCCAGCCAGGGATGGCAAAAAGAGACCCAGTACTTC. This codes for CASQGWQKETQYF.

V usage is TRBV20-1 and J usage is TRBJ2-5; 14 positions match TRBD2. CDR3 length: 19 residues. The J segment lost 1 base and the V segment lost 3 bases, leaving 13 bases of the junction unmatched. The V gene's germline CDR1 is DFQATT and CDR2 SNEGSKA (reference sequence). CDR3 sequence: CSARAWGLAGARGQETQYF. CDR3 DNA sequence: TGCAGTGCTAGGGCATGGGGACTAGCGGGAGCGAGAGGCCAAGAGACCCAGTACTTC.

The table lists this clonotype with a count of one. J is TRBJ2-2 and V is TRBV21-1; the table's D call TRBD1 went unverified against the DNA. TRBV21-1 is shown as a pseudogene. This CDR3 region has 14 residues. The CDR3 sequence: CASSKGGTGGELFF. The CDR3 DNA follows: TGTGCCAGCAGCAAAGGGGGGACAGGCGGGGAGCTGTTTTTT.

This rearrangement joins TRBV3-1 to TRBJ2-5; D is undetermined. The DNA matches TRBJ2-7 better at its end, which makes the J call doubtful. The germline V gene encodes CDR1 LGHDT and CDR2 YNNKEL (reference sequence). The CDR3 consists of 16 residues. DNA for the CDR3: TGTGCCAGCAGCCCAATTGGCCACATAAGGGACTACGAGCAGTACTTC. It translates to CASSPIGHIRDYEQYF.

V and J are TRBV7-9 and TRBJ2-1, with D possibly being TRBD2 (5 bases). V lost 7 bases, J lost 5 bases, and 18 bases lay in between. The CDR3 has 15 residues. Germline V CDR1 and CDR2: SEHNR, FQNEAQ (reference sequence). Here the CDR3 DNA reads TGTGCCAGCACCCAGGACTCTGTCTTTGACAATGAGCAGTTCTTC. This sequence encodes CASTQDSVFDNEQFF. The entire variable domain, with the rest obtained from reference TRBV7-9 and TRBJ2-1, is as follows: DTGVSQNPRHKITKRGQNVTFRCDPISEHNRLYWYRQTLGQGPEFLTYFQNEAQLEKSRLLSDRFSAERPKGSFSTLEIQRTEQGDSAMYLCASTQDSVFDNEQFFGPGTRLTVL.

The chain links TRBV9 to TRBJ1-2, with a possible D match to TRBD1 (5 bases). This CDR3 has 16 residues. Germline loops: CDR1 SGDLS, CDR2 YYNGEE. V lost 0 bases to trimming and J lost 3 bases, with 15 bases between them. The CDR3 DNA sequence: TGTGCCAGCAGCGTAGGGGGCGAGGGACGGGACTATGGCTACACCTTC. It yields the protein CASSVGGEGRDYGYTF.

This clonotype has just one count. V usage is TRBV29-1 and J usage is TRBJ2-1, with D hard to call. Trimming removed 5 bases from V and 3 bases from J, with 26 bases in between. Germline CDR1 reads SQVTM; CDR2 reads ANQGSEA. This CDR3 region has 18 residues. In DNA, the CDR3 is TGCAGCGTTCCCCATATAATTTATACTCATACCCACTACAATGAGCAGTTCTTC. This translates into CSVPHIIYTHTHYNEQFF.

V gene TRBV27 combines with J gene TRBJ1-4, with D perhaps TRBD1 (6 bases). The CDR3 length is 15 residues. Deletions cut 2 bases from V and 8 bases from J, with 15 bases between. Germline values: CDR1 MNHEY, CDR2 SMNVEV (reference sequence). As DNA, the CDR3 is TGTGCCAGCAGTTTAACCGTACTGGACAGCGAAAAACTGTTTTTT. Translating gives CASSLTVLDSEKLFF.

This chain links TRBV3-1 with TRBJ1-1; D is possibly TRBD1 (5 bases). The V gene lost 4 bases and the J gene lost 2 bases, with 11 bases spanning the gap. The CDR3 is 14 amino acids. Germline loops: CDR1 LGHDT, CDR2 YNNKEL (reference sequence). The CDR3 reads CASSPETANTEAFF. CDR3 sequence (DNA): TGTGCCAGCAGCCCAGAGACAGCCAACACTGAAGCTTTCTTT.

The chain combines TRBV12-3 or TRBV12-4 with TRBJ2-7; 8 bases agree with TRBD1. The ends lost 5 bases at V and 0 bases at J; junction bases unmatched: 6. The CDR3 spans 15 residues. The CDR3, as DNA: TGTGCCAGCAGTGTCAGGACAGGGAACTCCTACGAGCAGTACTTC. As protein: CASSVRTGNSYEQYF.

This clonotype is a singleton in its sample. The chain has TRBV12-3 or TRBV12-4 and TRBJ2-5, with 10 bases that match TRBD1. This CDR3 is built from 17 residues. V shed 2 bases, J shed 4 bases, and the junction held 10 bases outside the gene matches. The CDR3 DNA sequence: TGTGCCAGCAGTTTATCAGGGGGACAGGGGAGAGGAGAGACCCAGTACTTC. It codes for CASSLSGGQGRGETQYF.

The chain has TRBV20-1 and TRBJ2-1; no clear D gene. This CDR3 is 14 amino acids long. The V end was cut by 0 bases, the J end by 6 bases, with 12 bases between. Germline assignment: CDR1 DFQATT and CDR2 SNEGSKA (reference sequence). In nucleotides, the CDR3 is TGCAGTGCTAGAGAGCCTCGTTCTTTCAATGAGCAGTTCTTC. Translation: CSAREPRSFNEQFF.

This rearrangement joins TRBV7-4 to TRBJ2-3; TRBD2 matches at 7 bases. The CDR3 is 16 amino acids. Germline assignment: CDR1 SGHVT and CDR2 SQSDAQ. V gave up 8 bases and J gave up 2 bases; unmatched junction bases: 13. DNA for the CDR3: TGTGCCAGCGCCGCCTTACCCGGGACTAACACAGATACGCAGTATTTT. Translated: CASAALPGTNTDTQYF. The full variable domain, completed using reference TRBV7-4 and TRBJ2-3, is GAGVSQSPRYKVAKRGRDVALRCDSISGHVTLYWYRQTLGQGSEVLTYSQSDAQRDKSGRPSGRFSAERPERSVSTLKIQRTEQGDSAVYLCASAALPGTNTDTQYFGPGTRLTVL.

The chain couples TRBV28 to TRBJ1-2; no clear D. The CDR3 has 15 residues. The V end lost 6 bases, the J end lost 2 bases, and 16 bases lay between the germline ends. CDR1 is MDHEN and CDR2 is SYDVKM in the germline V gene. The CDR3 region has the DNA TGTGCCAGCAGGTGGTCGGGCGATCCGAACTATGGCTACACCTTC. This translates into CASRWSGDPNYGYTF.

The V call is TRBV10-3, the J call TRBJ2-3; weak D call: TRBD1 (6 bases). This CDR3 is built from 16 residues. Between the trimmed V and J ends, which lost 3 bases and 2 bases, there was a span of 15 bases. Per the germline V gene, CDR1 is ENHRY and CDR2 is SYGVKD. CDR3 bases: TGTGCCATCAGTGAACCTCCGGGACAAACCACAGATACGCAGTATTTT. It yields the protein CAISEPPGQTTDTQYF.

There are a few counts of this clonotype. This chain connects TRBV20-1 to TRBJ1-2; weak D call: TRBD1 (6 bases). V lost 3 bases and J 4 bases, leaving 18 bases between the germline ends. Germline values: CDR1 DFQATT, CDR2 SNEGSKA (reference sequence). The CDR3 totals 15 residues. CDR3 amino acids: CSASQGRVRAYGYTF. As DNA, the CDR3 is TGCAGTGCTAGTCAGGGGCGGGTCCGGGCCTATGGCTACACCTTC.

V is TRBV27 and J is TRBJ2-7; D might be TRBD1 (7 bases). Trimming stripped 10 bases from V and 3 bases from J, with 13 bases between. Germline V lookup: CDR1 MNHEY, CDR2 SMNVEV (reference sequence). This CDR3 has 12 amino acids. CDR3 DNA sequence: TGTGCCACCAGGGGGGACAACTACGAGCAGTACTTC. It yields the protein CATRGDNYEQYF.

The chain combines TRBV7-9 with TRBJ2-7; 7 bases fit TRBD2. Germline V gene data show CDR1 as SEHNR and CDR2 as FQNEAQ (reference sequence). Losses at the gene ends were 5 bases for V and 0 bases for J; bases not matched to a gene: 4. The length of the CDR3 is 14 residues. The CDR3 loop reads CASSLGEGSYEQYF. CDR3 in DNA: TGTGCCAGCAGCCTGGGGGAGGGCTCCTACGAGCAGTACTTC.

The sample holds one count of this clonotype. Relative to the germline gene, one junction end is altered; a read error may explain this. This sequence joins TRBV20-1 and TRBJ2-5; D not certain. Germline V gene data show CDR1 as DFQATT and CDR2 as SNEGSKA (reference sequence). The CDR3 runs to 11 residues. CDR3: CSARVGYEQHF. The CDR3 DNA reads as TGCAGTGCTAGAGTAGGGTACGAGCAGCACTTC.

This clonotype was seen a few times. The J gene is TRBJ2-4, the V gene TRBV12-3 or TRBV12-4; D remains ambiguous. The V gene lost 6 bases and the J gene lost 0 bases, with 27 bases spanning the gap. The CDR3 loop spans 20 amino acids. CDR3 coding DNA: TGTGCCAGCAGGACGACACTCGGCAGTGAAGTTCGTCTAGCCAAAAACATTCAGTACTTC. It is translated as CASRTTLGSEVRLAKNIQYF.

The chain has TRBV12-3 or TRBV12-4 and TRBJ1-2; no clear D gene. CDR3 size: 12 residues. The ends were cut back, 5 bases at V and 2 bases at J, with 6 bases in the middle. The CDR3 region is CASSPENYGYTF. The CDR3 DNA follows: TGTGCCAGCAGTCCAGAAAACTATGGCTACACCTTC.